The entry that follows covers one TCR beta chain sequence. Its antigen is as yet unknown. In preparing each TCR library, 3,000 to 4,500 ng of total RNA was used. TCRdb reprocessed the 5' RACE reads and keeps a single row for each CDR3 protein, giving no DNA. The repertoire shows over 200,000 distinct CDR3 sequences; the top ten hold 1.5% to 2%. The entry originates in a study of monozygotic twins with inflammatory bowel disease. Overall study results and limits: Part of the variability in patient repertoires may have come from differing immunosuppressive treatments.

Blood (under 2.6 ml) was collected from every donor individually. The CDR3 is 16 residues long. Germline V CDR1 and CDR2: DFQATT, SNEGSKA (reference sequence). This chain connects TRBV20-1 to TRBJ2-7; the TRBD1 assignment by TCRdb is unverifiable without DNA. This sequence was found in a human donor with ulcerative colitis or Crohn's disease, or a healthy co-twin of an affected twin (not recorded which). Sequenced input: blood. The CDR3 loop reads CSAFLFMGAPFSEQYF.